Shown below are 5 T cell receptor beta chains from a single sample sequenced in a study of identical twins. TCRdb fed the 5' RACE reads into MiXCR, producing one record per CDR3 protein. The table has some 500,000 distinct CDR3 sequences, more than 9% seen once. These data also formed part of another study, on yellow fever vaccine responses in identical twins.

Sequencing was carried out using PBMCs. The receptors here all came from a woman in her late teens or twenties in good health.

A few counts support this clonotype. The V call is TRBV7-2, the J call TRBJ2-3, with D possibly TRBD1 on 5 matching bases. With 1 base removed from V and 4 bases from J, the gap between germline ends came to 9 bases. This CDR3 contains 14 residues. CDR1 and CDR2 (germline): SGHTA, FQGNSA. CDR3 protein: CASSLVQGSDTQYF. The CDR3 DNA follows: TGTGCCAGCAGCTTAGTGCAGGGTTCAGATACGCAGTATTTT.

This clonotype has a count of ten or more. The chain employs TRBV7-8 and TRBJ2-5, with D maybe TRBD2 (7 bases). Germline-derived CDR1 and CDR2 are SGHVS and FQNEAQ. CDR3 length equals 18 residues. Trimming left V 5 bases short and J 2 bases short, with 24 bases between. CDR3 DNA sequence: TGTGCCAGCAGCCTACGGGGGGCAAAGATCGGGAAGCAAGAGACCCAGTACTTC. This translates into CASSLRGAKIGKQETQYF.

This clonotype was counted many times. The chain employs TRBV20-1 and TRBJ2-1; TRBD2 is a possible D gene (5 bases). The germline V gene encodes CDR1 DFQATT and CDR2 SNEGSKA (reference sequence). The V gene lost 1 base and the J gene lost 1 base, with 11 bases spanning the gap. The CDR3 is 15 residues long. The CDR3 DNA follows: TGCAGTGCTAGAGTACTAGGGTCGTCCTACAATGAGCAGTTCTTC. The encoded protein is CSARVLGSSYNEQFF.

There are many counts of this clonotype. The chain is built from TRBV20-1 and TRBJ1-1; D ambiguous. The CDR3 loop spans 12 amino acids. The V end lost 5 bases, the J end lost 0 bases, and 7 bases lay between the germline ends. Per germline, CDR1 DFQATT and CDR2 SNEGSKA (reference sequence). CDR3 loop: CSAPRLNTEAFF. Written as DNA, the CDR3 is TGCAGTGCTCCTAGACTGAACACTGAAGCTTTCTTT.

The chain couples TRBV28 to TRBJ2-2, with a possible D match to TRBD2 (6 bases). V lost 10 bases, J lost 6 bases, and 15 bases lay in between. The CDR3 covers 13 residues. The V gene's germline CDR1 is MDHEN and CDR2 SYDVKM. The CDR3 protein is CAIKTSLAGELFF. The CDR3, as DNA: TGTGCCATTAAGACTAGTTTGGCCGGGGAGCTGTTTTTT.